The clone carrying this T cell receptor (beta chain) was seen ten or more times. Its antigen is not known. The sample is drawn from a study of T cells in Graves' hyperthyroidism and ophthalmopathy. Study outcomes and limitations: Ophthalmopathy, as predicted by the model, came a median 6.5 months after the prediction.

Amplification of TCR beta CDR3 regions was performed using RNA transcripts as template. With the HTBI primer set, the TCR CDR3 went through a first round of RT-PCR. MiXCR was run by TCRdb on the multiplex PCR reads, yielding one entry per CDR3 protein. The top ten hold roughly 9.1% of the sample, which has about 52,000 distinct CDR3 sequences, less than 50% seen once. The CDR3 consists of 16 residues. Looked up from germline, CDR1 is SGHKS and CDR2 is YYEKEE (reference sequence). Losses at the gene ends were 3 bases for V and 5 bases for J; bases not matched to a gene: 10. The chain employs TRBV5-5 and TRBJ2-2; 7 nucleotides agree with TRBD1. This receptor was taken from a woman between 50 and 59 years old with Graves' ophthalmopathy. Sequenced input: blood. CDR3 DNA: TGTGCCAGCAGCTCGTACCAGGGGGTTTTAACCGGGGAGCTGTTTTTT. Translating it yields CASSSYQGVLTGELFF.